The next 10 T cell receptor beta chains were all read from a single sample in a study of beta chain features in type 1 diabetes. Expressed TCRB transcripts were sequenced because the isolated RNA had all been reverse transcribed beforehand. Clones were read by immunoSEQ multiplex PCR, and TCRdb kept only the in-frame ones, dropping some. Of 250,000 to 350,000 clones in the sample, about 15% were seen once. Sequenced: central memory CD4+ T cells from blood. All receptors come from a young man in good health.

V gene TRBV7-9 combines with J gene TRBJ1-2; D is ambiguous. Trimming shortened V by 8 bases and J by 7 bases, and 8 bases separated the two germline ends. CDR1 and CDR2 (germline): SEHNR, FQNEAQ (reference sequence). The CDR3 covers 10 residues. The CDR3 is CASEGFGYTF. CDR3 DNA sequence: TGTGCCAGCGAAGGGTTTGGCTACACCTTC.

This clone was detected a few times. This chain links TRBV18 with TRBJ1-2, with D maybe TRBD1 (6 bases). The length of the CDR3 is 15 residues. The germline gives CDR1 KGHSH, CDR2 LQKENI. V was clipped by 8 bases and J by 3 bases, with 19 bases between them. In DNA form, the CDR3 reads TGTGCCAGCAGCCAAACCGCCTCAGGGGACTATGGCTACACCTTC. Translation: CASSQTASGDYGYTF.

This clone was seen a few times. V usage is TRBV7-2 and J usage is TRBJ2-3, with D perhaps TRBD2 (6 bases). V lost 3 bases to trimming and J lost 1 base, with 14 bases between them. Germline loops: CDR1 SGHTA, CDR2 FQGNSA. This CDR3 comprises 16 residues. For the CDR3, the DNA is TGTGCCAGCAGCTTGCTGGGGGGAGTGGGCACAGATACGCAGTATTTT. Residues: CASSLLGGVGTDTQYF.

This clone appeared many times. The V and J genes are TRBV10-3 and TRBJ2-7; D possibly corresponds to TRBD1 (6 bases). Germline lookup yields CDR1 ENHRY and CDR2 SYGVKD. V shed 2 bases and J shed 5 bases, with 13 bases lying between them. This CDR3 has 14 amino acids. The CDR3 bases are TGTGCCATCAGTGAGCAGACAGGCCTCCACGAGCAGTACTTC. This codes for CAISEQTGLHEQYF.

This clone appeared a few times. The CDR3 spells CASSERAGGVDYGYTF. The CDR3 DNA reads TGTGCCAGCAGTGAAAGGGCAGGGGGCGTTGACTATGGCTACACCTTC. The rearrangement joins TRBV2 to TRBJ1-2; 8 bases fit TRBD1. The trim removed 2 bases at V and 3 bases at J, leaving 8 bases unmatched. CDR3 length equals 16 residues. CDR1 and CDR2 (germline): SNHLY, FYNNEI.

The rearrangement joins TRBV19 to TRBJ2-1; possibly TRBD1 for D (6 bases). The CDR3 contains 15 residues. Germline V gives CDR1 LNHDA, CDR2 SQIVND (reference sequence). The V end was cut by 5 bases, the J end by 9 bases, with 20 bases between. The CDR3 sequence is CASSLTKTGLSEQFF. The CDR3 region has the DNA TGTGCCAGTAGTCTTACGAAAACAGGGTTGTCTGAGCAGTTCTTC.

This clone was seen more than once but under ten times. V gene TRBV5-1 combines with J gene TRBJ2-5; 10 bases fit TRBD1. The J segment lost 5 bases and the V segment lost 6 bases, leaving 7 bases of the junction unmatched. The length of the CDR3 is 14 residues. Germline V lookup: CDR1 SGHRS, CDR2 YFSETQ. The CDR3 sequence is CASNGQGGSETQYF. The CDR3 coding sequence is TGCGCCAGCAACGGACAGGGGGGATCGGAGACCCAGTACTTC.

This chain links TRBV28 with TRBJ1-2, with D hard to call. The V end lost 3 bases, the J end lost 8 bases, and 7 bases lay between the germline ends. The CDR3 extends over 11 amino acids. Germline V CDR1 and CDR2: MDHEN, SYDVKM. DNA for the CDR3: TGTGCCAGCAGTTTTCAGGAGGGCTACACCTTC. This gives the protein CASSFQEGYTF.

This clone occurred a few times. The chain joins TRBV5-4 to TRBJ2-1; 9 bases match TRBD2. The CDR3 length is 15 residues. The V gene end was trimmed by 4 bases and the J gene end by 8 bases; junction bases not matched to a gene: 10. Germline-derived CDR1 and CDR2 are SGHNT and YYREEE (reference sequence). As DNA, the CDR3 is TGTGCCAGCAGCCCATCCGGGACTAGCTTACATGAGCAGTTCTTC. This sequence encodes CASSPSGTSLHEQFF. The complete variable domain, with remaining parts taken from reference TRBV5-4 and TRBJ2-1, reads ETGVTQSPTHLIKTRGQQVTLRCSSQSGHNTVSWYQQALGQGPQFIFQYYREEENGRGNFPPRFSGLQFPNYSSELNVNALELDDSALYLCASSPSGTSLHEQFFGPGTRLTVL.

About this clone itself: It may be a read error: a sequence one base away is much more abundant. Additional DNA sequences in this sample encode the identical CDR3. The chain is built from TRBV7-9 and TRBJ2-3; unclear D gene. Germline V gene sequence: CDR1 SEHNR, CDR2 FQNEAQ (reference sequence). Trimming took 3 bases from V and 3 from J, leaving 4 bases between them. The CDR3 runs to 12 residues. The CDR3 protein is CASSLSTDTQYF. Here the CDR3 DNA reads TGTGCCAGCAGCTTGAGTACAGATACGCAGTATTTT.